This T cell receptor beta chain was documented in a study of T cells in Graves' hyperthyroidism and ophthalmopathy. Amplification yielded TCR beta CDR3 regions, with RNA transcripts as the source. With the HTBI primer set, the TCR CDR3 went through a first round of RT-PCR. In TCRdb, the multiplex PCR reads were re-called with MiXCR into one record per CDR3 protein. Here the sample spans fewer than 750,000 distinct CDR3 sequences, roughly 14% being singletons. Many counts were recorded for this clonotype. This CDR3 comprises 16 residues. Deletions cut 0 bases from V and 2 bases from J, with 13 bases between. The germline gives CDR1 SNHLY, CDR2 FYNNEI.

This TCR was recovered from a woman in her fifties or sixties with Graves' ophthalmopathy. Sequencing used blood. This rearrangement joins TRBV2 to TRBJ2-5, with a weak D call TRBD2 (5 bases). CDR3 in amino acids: CASSEAGETRQETQYF. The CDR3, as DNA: TGTGCCAGCAGTGAAGCCGGGGAAACTCGACAAGAGACCCAGTACTTC.